Following are 30 T cell receptor beta chains from one sample sequenced in a study of blood T cell repertoires in COVID-19. Generated by immunoSEQ multiplex PCR, the TCRdb table keeps only in-frame clones and is missing some. This table has about 74,000 clones, over 70% appearing once. The sequenced sample consisted of peripheral blood. Every receptor here comes from a man in his 70s with acute or convalescent COVID-19.

This chain joins TRBV5-4 and TRBJ1-5, with 7 bases that match TRBD1. The V and J ends lost 1 base and 2 bases, in that order; junction bases with no gene match: 3. Germline CDR1 is SGHNT and CDR2 is YYREEE (reference sequence). This CDR3 contains 15 residues. CDR3 region: CASSLWQGGNQPQHF. The CDR3 nucleotides are TGTGCCAGCAGCTTGTGGCAGGGGGGCAATCAGCCCCAGCATTTT.

V is TRBV19 and J is TRBJ2-5; maybe TRBD2 (6 bases). V dropped 3 bases and J dropped 3 bases, with 11 bases sitting between them. The CDR3 covers 14 residues. The germline V gene has CDR1 LNHDA and CDR2 SQIVND (reference sequence). The CDR3 coding sequence is TGTGCCAGTAGTATCCAGGGCGGGAAAGAGACCCAGTACTTC. Its protein is CASSIQGGKETQYF.

The chain combines TRBV9 with TRBJ1-1, with D possibly matching TRBD1 (5 bases). This CDR3 is 15 amino acids long. V dropped 4 bases and J dropped 0 bases, with 13 bases sitting between them. From germline, CDR1 is SGDLS and CDR2 YYNGEE. The CDR3 nucleotides are TGTGCCAGCAGCCCGGGACTGACCATGAACACTGAAGCTTTCTTT. As protein: CASSPGLTMNTEAFF. Filled out from reference TRBV9 and TRBJ1-1, the complete variable domain reads DSGVTQTPKHLITATGQRVTLRCSPRSGDLSVYWYQQSLDQGLQFLIQYYNGEERAKGNILERFSAQQFPDLHSELNLSSLELGDSALYFCASSPGLTMNTEAFFGQGTRLTVV.

This clone has more than one count but fewer than ten. The chain combines TRBV10-3 with TRBJ1-2, with 7 bases lining up with TRBD1. The CDR3 loop spans 14 amino acids. With V trimmed by 2 bases and J by 6 bases, 6 bases remained unmatched. The germline gives CDR1 ENHRY, CDR2 SYGVKD. The CDR3, as DNA: TGTGCCATCAGTGAGGCAGGGGGAGACAATGGCTACACCTTC. This gives the protein CAISEAGGDNGYTF.

The chain carries TRBV2 and TRBJ2-3, with 11 bases identical to TRBD1. This CDR3 has 14 residues. Trimming took 6 bases from V and 5 from J; bases not matched to a gene: 4. The germline V gene has CDR1 SNHLY and CDR2 FYNNEI. CDR3: CASSGQGAIDTQYF. CDR3 coding DNA: TGTGCCAGCAGCGGACAGGGGGCCATAGATACGCAGTATTTT. The variable domain in full, completed from reference TRBV2 and TRBJ2-3, reads EPEVTQTPSHQVTQMGQEVILRCVPISNHLYFYWYRQILGQKVEFLVSFYNNEISEKSEIFDDQFSVERPDGSNFTLKIRSTKLEDSAMYFCASSGQGAIDTQYFGPGTRLTVL.

V usage is TRBV3-1 (or the pseudogene TRBV3-2) and J usage is TRBJ1-4; TRBD1 agrees at 9 bases. This CDR3 has 14 amino acids. Germline assignment: CDR1 LGHDT and CDR2 YNNKEL (reference sequence). After removal of 4 bases from V and 4 bases from J, the junction contained 1 base not matched to a gene. The CDR3 DNA sequence: TGTGCCAGCAGCCGGACAGGGGTTAATGAAAAACTGTTTTTT. This encodes CASSRTGVNEKLFF.

A remark on this clone: An end of the junction does not agree with germline; a read error may underlie this. The J gene is TRBJ1-6, the V gene TRBV18; unclear D gene. CDR1 and CDR2 from the germline V gene are KGHSH and LQKENI. The CDR3 has 14 amino acids. The CDR3 is CASSPQGGFSPLHF. The CDR3 DNA reads TGTGCCAGCTCGCCACAAGGCGGGTTTTCACCCCTCCACTTT.

This clone has a single count. The chain couples TRBV3-1 (or the pseudogene TRBV3-2) to TRBJ1-1; no reliable D call. V dropped 4 bases and J dropped 0 bases, with 9 bases sitting between them. This CDR3 is 14 amino acids long. CDR1 is LGHDT, CDR2 YNNKEL, per germline (reference sequence). The CDR3 sequence is CASSPFGVNTEAFF. DNA for the CDR3: TGTGCCAGCAGCCCATTCGGGGTGAACACTGAAGCTTTCTTT.

This rearrangement joins TRBV6-5 to TRBJ2-2; tentatively, D is TRBD1 (6 bases). V was pared by 8 bases and J by 2 bases, with 12 bases between. The CDR3 loop spans 14 amino acids. The germline V gene has CDR1 MNHEY and CDR2 SVGAGI. The CDR3 loop reads CASEIQGNTGELFF. The CDR3 region has the DNA TGTGCCAGCGAGATACAGGGAAACACCGGGGAGCTGTTTTTT.

This chain joins TRBV19 and TRBJ2-7; no definite D call. This CDR3 has 15 amino acids. Germline V gene data show CDR1 as LNHDA and CDR2 as SQIVND (reference sequence). Trimming stripped 1 base from V and 3 bases from J, with 13 bases between. CDR3 in DNA: TGTGCCAGTAGTATAGTTTTTACTACCGTCTACGAGCAGTACTTC. This codes for CASSIVFTTVYEQYF.

The rearrangement uses TRBV28 and TRBJ2-3; D is perhaps TRBD1 (5 bases). Per the germline V gene, CDR1 is MDHEN and CDR2 is SYDVKM. The CDR3 totals 15 residues. Trimming removed 4 bases at V and 0 bases at J, with 11 bases between. CDR3 nucleotide sequence: TGTGCCAGCAGTTCGACAGAACTAAGCACAGATACGCAGTATTTT. This translates into CASSSTELSTDTQYF. The whole variable domain, remainder taken from reference TRBV28 and TRBJ2-3, is DVKVTQSSRYLVKRTGEKVFLECVQDMDHENMFWYRQDPGLGLRLIYFSYDVKMKEKGDIPEGYSVSREKKERFSLILESASTNQTSMYLCASSSTELSTDTQYFGPGTRLTVL.

The genes are TRBV24-1 and TRBJ2-1, with D possibly being TRBD2 (7 bases). The CDR3 runs 17 residues. CDR1 is KGHDR and CDR2 is SFDVKD in the germline V gene. V shed 3 bases and J shed 7 bases, with 21 bases lying between them. The chain's CDR3 is CATSDRGWEGLGNEQFF. The CDR3, as DNA: TGTGCCACCAGTGATAGGGGGTGGGAGGGCCTAGGTAATGAGCAGTTCTTC.

J is TRBJ2-7 and V is TRBV5-1, with D possibly being TRBD1 (6 bases). Trimming removed 4 bases at V and 5 bases at J, with 19 bases between. The CDR3 extends over 15 amino acids. Germline CDR1 and CDR2: SGHRS and YFSETQ. CDR3 bases: TGCGCCAGCAGCGGTGAGGGACCAGGGGACCACGAGCAGTACTTC. Protein product: CASSGEGPGDHEQYF.

This clone has more than one count but fewer than ten. This chain connects TRBV21-1 to TRBJ2-7; the D call TRBD2 from the table was never checked on the DNA. TRBV21-1 is assigned pseudogene status. There are 14 residues in the CDR3. The CDR3 sequence is CASSKVAGDYEQYF. CDR3 DNA: TGTGCCAGCAGCAAAGTAGCGGGGGACTACGAGCAGTACTTC.

The chain couples TRBV5-1 to TRBJ2-7; D might be TRBD1 (5 bases). V was trimmed by 0 bases and J by 7 bases, leaving 11 bases between them. The CDR3 runs to 13 residues. Germline V gene lookup returns CDR1 SGHRS and CDR2 YFSETQ. The CDR3, as DNA: TGCGCCAGCAGCTTGGGACAGCCTGGAGAGCAGTACTTC. Encoded protein: CASSLGQPGEQYF.

The gene calls are TRBV14 and TRBJ2-3; TRBD2 matches at 10 bases. This CDR3 contains 18 residues. Trimming at V came to 1 base and at J to 6 bases, leaving 13 bases not matched to a gene. Per the germline V gene, CDR1 is SGHDN and CDR2 is FVKESK. The CDR3 DNA sequence: TGTGCCAGCAGCCAAGCCCCCAGCGGGAGGGTGGCTTACGATACGCAGTATTTT. Its protein product is CASSQAPSGRVAYDTQYF. The full variable domain, with the rest looked up from reference TRBV14 and TRBJ2-3, is EAGVTQFPSHSVIEKGQTVTLRCDPISGHDNLYWYRRVMGKEIKFLLHFVKESKQDESGMPNNRFLAERTGGTYSTLKVQPAELEDSGVYFCASSQAPSGRVAYDTQYFGPGTRLTVL.

The chain is built from TRBV7-9 and TRBJ2-2; weak D call: TRBD2 (6 bases). Trimming removed 0 bases from V and 3 bases from J, with 8 bases in between. Germline V lookup: CDR1 SEHNR, CDR2 FQNEAQ (reference sequence). The length of the CDR3 is 15 residues. The CDR3 spells CASSLASGYTGELFF. DNA of the CDR3: TGTGCCAGCAGCTTAGCTAGCGGATACACCGGGGAGCTGTTTTTT. Full variable domain (remainder filled in from reference TRBV7-9 and TRBJ2-2): DTGVSQNPRHKITKRGQNVTFRCDPISEHNRLYWYRQTLGQGPEFLTYFQNEAQLEKSRLLSDRFSAERPKGSFSTLEIQRTEQGDSAMYLCASSLASGYTGELFFGEGSRLTVL.

This clone was seen only once. This chain links TRBV5-6 with TRBJ2-2; D call uncertain. The CDR3 has 14 amino acids. CDR1 is SGHDT and CDR2 is YYEEEE in the germline V gene. Trimming removed 5 bases at V and 2 bases at J, with 10 bases between. The CDR3 loop reads CASSKTANTGELFF. DNA for the CDR3: TGTGCCAGCAGTAAAACAGCTAACACCGGGGAGCTGTTTTTT.

The genes are TRBV3-1 (or the pseudogene TRBV3-2) and TRBJ1-6; 7 nucleotides line up with TRBD1. The germline V gene encodes CDR1 LGHDT and CDR2 YNNKEL (reference sequence). The CDR3 consists of 15 residues. Unmatched junction bases numbered 6, after V lost 5 bases and J lost 5 bases. The CDR3 DNA reads as TGTGCCAGCAGCACTTACGGACAGGATAATTCACCCCTCCACTTT. It is translated as CASSTYGQDNSPLHF.

This chain joins TRBV28 and TRBJ2-1; a possible D gene is TRBD2 (7 bases). The V gene's germline CDR1 is MDHEN and CDR2 SYDVKM. V was shortened by 7 bases and J by 8 bases, with 15 bases between the two germline ends. CDR3 length equals 13 residues. CDR3 sequence: CASTLGGVDEQFF. CDR3 bases: TGTGCCAGCACCCTAGGGGGGGTCGATGAGCAGTTCTTC.

The chain carries TRBV19 and TRBJ2-7, with 10 bases aligning to TRBD2. Germline V lookup: CDR1 LNHDA, CDR2 SQIVND (reference sequence). This CDR3 has 14 residues. The trim removed 2 bases at V and 3 bases at J, leaving 1 base unmatched. CDR3 region: CASSILAGVYEQYF. DNA of the CDR3: TGTGCCAGTAGTATACTAGCGGGAGTCTACGAGCAGTACTTC.

This clone was seen a single time. This chain links TRBV23-1 with TRBJ2-7; 8 bases are a match to TRBD1. TRBV23-1 carries the ORF label, with uncertain function. There are 15 residues in the CDR3. Trimming removed 7 bases from V and 2 bases from J; junction bases left unmatched: 10. In DNA form, the CDR3 reads TGCGCCAGCAAGTTAAGGGACAGGAGACCCTACGAGCAGTACTTC. Protein product: CASKLRDRRPYEQYF.

This clone was seen only a few times. The J gene is TRBJ1-6, the V gene TRBV6-5; a weak D match, TRBD1 (5 bases). Germline V lookup: CDR1 MNHEY, CDR2 SVGAGI. V gave up 4 bases and J gave up 13 bases, with 23 bases separating them. The CDR3 loop spans 16 amino acids. CDR3 amino acids: CASSSGAAGRVGPLHF. The CDR3 bases are TGTGCCAGCAGTTCCGGGGCCGCGGGACGAGTTGGGCCCCTCCACTTT.

The table lists this clone with a few counts. The chain links TRBV5-1 to TRBJ2-1, with TRBD2 matching 12 bases. Losses at the gene ends were 0 bases for V and 1 base for J; bases not matched to a gene: 8. Germline V gene data show CDR1 as SGHRS and CDR2 as YFSETQ. The length of the CDR3 is 19 residues. This CDR3 reads CASSLGPSGRALSYNEQFF. The CDR3 DNA reads as TGCGCCAGCAGCTTGGGACCTAGCGGGAGGGCTTTGTCCTACAATGAGCAGTTCTTC.

This rearrangement joins TRBV27 to TRBJ1-5; 7 bases are shared with TRBD1. The CDR3 runs 14 residues. V trimming: 6 bases; J trimming: 3 bases; junction bases outside the gene matches: 5. Germline V gene lookup returns CDR1 MNHEY and CDR2 SMNVEV (reference sequence). CDR3 DNA sequence: TGTGCCAGCAGGCTACAGGGGATCAATCAGCCCCAGCATTTT. Translation: CASRLQGINQPQHF.

The V call is TRBV14, the J call TRBJ1-1, with D perhaps matching TRBD1 (5 bases). The V gene's germline CDR1 is SGHDN and CDR2 FVKESK. This CDR3 has 14 residues. V lost 4 bases, J lost 5 bases, and 14 bases lay in between. The CDR3 coding sequence is TGTGCCAGCAGCCTTCAGGGAGGGCGAACTGAAGCTTTCTTT. This sequence encodes CASSLQGGRTEAFF. Full variable domain (rest looked up from reference TRBV14 and TRBJ1-1): EAGVTQFPSHSVIEKGQTVTLRCDPISGHDNLYWYRRVMGKEIKFLLHFVKESKQDESGMPNNRFLAERTGGTYSTLKVQPAELEDSGVYFCASSLQGGRTEAFFGQGTRLTVV.

This clone was counted only a few times. The chain carries TRBV5-1 and TRBJ2-3; TRBD2 matches at 8 bases. Losses at the gene ends were 4 bases for V and 6 bases for J; bases not matched to a gene: 1. The CDR3 consists of 12 residues. CDR1 is SGHRS and CDR2 is YFSETQ in the germline V gene. The CDR3 loop reads CASSPGGDTQYF. CDR3 bases: TGCGCCAGCAGCCCGGGGGGGGATACGCAGTATTTT.

The chain employs TRBV10-3 and TRBJ2-3; TRBD1 aligns across 11 bases. CDR1 and CDR2 (germline): ENHRY, SYGVKD. The CDR3 runs 15 residues. V gave up 1 base and J gave up 4 bases; unmatched junction bases: 1. CDR3 amino acids: CAISELGQGADTQYF. CDR3 DNA sequence: TGTGCCATCAGTGAGTTGGGACAGGGGGCAGATACGCAGTATTTT.

The chain combines TRBV18 with TRBJ2-2; possibly TRBD2 for D (6 bases). CDR1 and CDR2 (germline): KGHSH, LQKENI. V lost 1 base and J lost 4, with 16 bases in between. The CDR3 covers 17 residues. CDR3 sequence reads: CASSPLDAGRGTGELFF. DNA for the CDR3: TGTGCCAGCTCACCACTGGATGCGGGAAGGGGCACCGGGGAGCTGTTTTTT.

As for this clone: An end of the junction differs from the germline gene, which may be a read error. This chain connects TRBV13 to TRBJ2-7; D not resolved. The CDR3 is 13 residues long. Germline V gives CDR1 PRHDT, CDR2 FYEKMQ (reference sequence). CDR3 residues: CASSLRGTPTQDF. In DNA form, the CDR3 reads TGTGCCAGCAGCTTAAGAGGTACACCCACCCAAGACTTC.